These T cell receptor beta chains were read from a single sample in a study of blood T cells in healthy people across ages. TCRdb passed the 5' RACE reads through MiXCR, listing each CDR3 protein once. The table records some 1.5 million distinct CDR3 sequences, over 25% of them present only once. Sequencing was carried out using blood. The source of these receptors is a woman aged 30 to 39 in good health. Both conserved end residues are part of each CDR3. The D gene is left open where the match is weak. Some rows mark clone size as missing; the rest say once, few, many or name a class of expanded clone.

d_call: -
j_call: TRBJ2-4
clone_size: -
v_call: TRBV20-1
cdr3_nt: TGCAGTGCTAGAGGGTTCGGGGTGGACAAAAACATTCAGTACTTC
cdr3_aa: CSARGFGVDKNIQYF

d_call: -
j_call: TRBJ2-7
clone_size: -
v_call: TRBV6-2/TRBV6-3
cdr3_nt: TGTGCCAGCAAAAGGTGGGACACCACCTACGAGCAGTACTTC
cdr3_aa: CASKRWDTTYEQYF

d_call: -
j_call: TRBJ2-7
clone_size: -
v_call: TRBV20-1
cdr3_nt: TGCAGTGCTAGAGATCCGGGGGCAGTGGTAAACGAGCAGTACTTC
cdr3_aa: CSARDPGAVVNEQYF

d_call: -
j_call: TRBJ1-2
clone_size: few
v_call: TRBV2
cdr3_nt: TGTGCCAGCAGTGAAGAAGGAGGGACGGCTCTATGGGGCTACACCTTC
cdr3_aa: CASSEEGGTALWGYTF

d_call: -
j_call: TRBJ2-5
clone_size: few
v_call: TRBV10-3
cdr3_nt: TGTGCCATCAGTGAGGCTCAAGAGACCCAGTACTTC
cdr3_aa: CAISEAQETQYF

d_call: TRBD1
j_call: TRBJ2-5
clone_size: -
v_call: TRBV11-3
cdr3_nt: TGTGCCAGCAGCGCATGGGACAGGGAAAGGACCCAGTACTTC
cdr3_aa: CASSAWDRERTQYF

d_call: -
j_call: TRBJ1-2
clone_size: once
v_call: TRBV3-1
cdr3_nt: TGTGCCAGCAGCCAAGATAGCGGGGACGTTCCCTATGGCTACACCTTC
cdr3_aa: CASSQDSGDVPYGYTF

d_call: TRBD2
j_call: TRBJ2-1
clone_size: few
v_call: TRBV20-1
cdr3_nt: TGCAGTGCCCTGACTAGCGGGGCCGGAAATGAGCAGTTCTTC
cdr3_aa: CSALTSGAGNEQFF

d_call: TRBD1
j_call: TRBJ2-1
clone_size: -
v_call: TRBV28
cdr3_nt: TGTGCCAGCAGGCCACCAAAAGGACAGGGTAGCGACGAGCAGTTCTTC
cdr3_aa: CASRPPKGQGSDEQFF

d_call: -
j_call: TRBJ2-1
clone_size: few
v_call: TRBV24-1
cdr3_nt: TGTGCCACCAGCGGGACACCCTACAATGAGCAGTTCTTC
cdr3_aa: CATSGTPYNEQFF

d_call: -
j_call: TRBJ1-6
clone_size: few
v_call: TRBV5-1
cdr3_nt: TGCGCCAGCCGTGCCATCTTCGAAAATTCACCCCTCCACTTT
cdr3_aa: CASRAIFENSPLHF

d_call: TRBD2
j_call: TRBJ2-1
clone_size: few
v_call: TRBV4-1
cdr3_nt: TGCGCCAGCAGCCAAGATCCGGGACTAGTGTACAATGAGCAGTTCTTC
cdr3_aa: CASSQDPGLVYNEQFF

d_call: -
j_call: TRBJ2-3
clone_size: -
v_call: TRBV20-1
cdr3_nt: TGCAGTGCTAAGTCTAGCCGCACAGATACGCAGTATTTT
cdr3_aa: CSAKSSRTDTQYF

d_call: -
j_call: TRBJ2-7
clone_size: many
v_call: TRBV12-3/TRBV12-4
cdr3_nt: TGTGCCAGCAGTCCCACGAGGTCGTCAGGCGAGCAGTACTTC
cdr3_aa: CASSPTRSSGEQYF

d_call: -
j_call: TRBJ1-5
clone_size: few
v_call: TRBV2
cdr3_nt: TGTGCCAGCAGAGGCGACGCCAATCAGCCCCAGCATTTT
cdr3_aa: CASRGDANQPQHF

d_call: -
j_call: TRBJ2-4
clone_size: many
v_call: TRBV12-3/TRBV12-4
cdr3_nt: TGTGCCAGCAGTTTAACAGGGAGGAGAAACTTCGCCAAAAACATTCAGTACTTC
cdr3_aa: CASSLTGRRNFAKNIQYF

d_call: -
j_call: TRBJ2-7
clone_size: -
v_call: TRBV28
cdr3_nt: TGTGCCAGCATCGAAGAACAGGGTGGTGCTTTCGAGCAGTACTTC
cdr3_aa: CASIEEQGGAFEQYF

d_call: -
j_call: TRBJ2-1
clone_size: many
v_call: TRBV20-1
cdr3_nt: TGCAGTGCTCGGGGCAACTCCTACAATGAGCAGTTCTTC
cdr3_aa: CSARGNSYNEQFF

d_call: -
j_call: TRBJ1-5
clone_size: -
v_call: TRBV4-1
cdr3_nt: TGCGCCAGCAGCCAAGATGCAGGGCTCAATCAGCCCCAGCATTTT
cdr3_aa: CASSQDAGLNQPQHF

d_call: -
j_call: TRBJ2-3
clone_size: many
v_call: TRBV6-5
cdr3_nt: TGTGCCAGCAGTTACTCGAGGGCCTTCCCTTGGTATTTT
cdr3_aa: CASSYSRAFPWYF

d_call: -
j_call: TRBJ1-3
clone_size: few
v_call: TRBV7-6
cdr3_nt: TGTGCCAGCAGATCCAGGGGAGCGGGAAACACCATATATTTT
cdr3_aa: CASRSRGAGNTIYF

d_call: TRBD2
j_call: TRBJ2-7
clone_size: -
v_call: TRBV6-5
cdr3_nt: TGTGCCAGCAGGTCAGCGGGAGGCCACGAGCAGTACTTC
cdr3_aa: CASRSAGGHEQYF

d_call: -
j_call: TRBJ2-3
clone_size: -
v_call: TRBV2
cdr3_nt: TGTGCCACCCCTCGGTCCAATCCCGCAGATACGCAGTATTTT
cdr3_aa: CATPRSNPADTQYF

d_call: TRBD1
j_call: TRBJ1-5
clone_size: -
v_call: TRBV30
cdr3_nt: TGTGCCTGGAGTGTACAGCCAGGGGGGAATCAGCCCCAGCATTTT
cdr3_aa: CAWSVQPGGNQPQHF

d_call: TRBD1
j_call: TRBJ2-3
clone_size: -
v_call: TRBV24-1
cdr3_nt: TGTGCCACCAGTGATCGAACGGACAGGGTGTCGGATACGCAGTATTTT
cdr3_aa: CATSDRTDRVSDTQYF

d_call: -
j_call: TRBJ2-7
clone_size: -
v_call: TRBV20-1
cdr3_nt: TGCAGTGCAACAGGGGGGGGGACCTACGAGCAGTACTTC
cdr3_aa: CSATGGGTYEQYF

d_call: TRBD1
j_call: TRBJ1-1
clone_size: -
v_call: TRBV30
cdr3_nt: TGTGCCTGGAGTCCGGGACAGGGTCAGTCCACTGAAGCTTTCTTT
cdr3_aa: CAWSPGQGQSTEAFF

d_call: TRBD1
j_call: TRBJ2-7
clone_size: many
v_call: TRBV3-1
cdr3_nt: TGTGCCAGCAGCCATCCCCCCGGGACAGGGTTTTACGAGCAGTACTTC
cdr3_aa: CASSHPPGTGFYEQYF

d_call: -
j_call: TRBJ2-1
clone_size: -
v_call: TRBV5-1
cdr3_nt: TGCGCCAGCAGTAGAAATCCGGGACAGAGGGGGGCCCTCAACTACAATGAGCAGTTCTTC
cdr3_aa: CASSRNPGQRGALNYNEQFF

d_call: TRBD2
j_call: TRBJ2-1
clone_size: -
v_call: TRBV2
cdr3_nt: TGTGCCAGCAGTGAACTACTAGCGGGTGCCTACAATGAGCAGTTCTTC
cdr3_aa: CASSELLAGAYNEQFF

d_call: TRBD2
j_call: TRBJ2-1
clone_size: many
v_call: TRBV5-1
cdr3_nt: TGCGCCAGCAGCCCCACCGCTAGCGGGAGAGGGAATGAGCAGTTCTTC
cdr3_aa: CASSPTASGRGNEQFF

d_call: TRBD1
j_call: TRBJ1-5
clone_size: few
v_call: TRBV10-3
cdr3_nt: TGTGCCATCAGGGCTGCCGGGACAGGAACCAATCAGCCCCAGCATTTT
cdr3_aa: CAIRAAGTGTNQPQHF

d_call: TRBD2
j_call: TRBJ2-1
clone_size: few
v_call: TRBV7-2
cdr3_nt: TGTGCCAGCAGCTTAGAGCGGGGGCTGAACAATGAGCAGTTCTTC
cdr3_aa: CASSLERGLNNEQFF

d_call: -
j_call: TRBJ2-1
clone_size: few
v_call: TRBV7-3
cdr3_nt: TGTGCCAGCAGCTCCCAACCCGGGACGAACGATGAGCAGTTCTTC
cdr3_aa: CASSSQPGTNDEQFF